The TCR beta chain described here comes from a study of T cell clonality in common variable immunodeficiency. Whole-study results and caveats: CVID subjects shared fewer TCRbeta clones than healthy controls did. Compared with healthy controls, CVID subjects showed increased TCRbeta clonality, mostly in about a third.

Sequencing input was equivalent genomic DNA from CVID and controls. Using immunoSEQ multiplex PCR, the repertoire was profiled, and TCRdb retains in-frame clones only, with some absent. The record shows over 50,000 clones for this sample, with no singletons present. This clone was observed many times. Its antigen is still unknown. The observed sequence ends 3 residues before the CDR3 terminus, with the missing tail filled in from the germline J gene. Germline V CDR1 and CDR2: MNHEY, SVGEGT. This CDR3 comprises 14 residues. Trimming removed 4 bases from V and 3 bases from J; junction bases left unmatched: 4. Donors gave roughly 4.5 to 9 ml heparinized peripheral whole blood.

The chain links TRBV6-2 or TRBV6-3 to TRBJ2-7; 9 bases are a match to TRBD1. Sequences were obtained from peripheral blood mononuclear cells. This clonotype was obtained from a person aged 18 to 75 in good health. CDR3 loop: CASSLTGQGYEQYF. The part of the CDR3 DNA that was read is TGTGCCAGCAGTTTAACGGGACAGGGCTACGAG.